The source of this TCR beta chain is a study of blood T cell repertoires in COVID-19. Study in general: In each case, the material was cDNA or gDNA derived from T cells, B-cell-depleted T cells, or PBMCs.

Cohort allocation depended upon clinical history that participants reported. Sequencing was performed with immunoSEQ multiplex PCR; in TCRdb, only in-frame clones are kept and a portion is missing. Seen here are 250,000 or so clones, around 90% observed once, and the top ten hold about 1.6%. The germline CDR1 and CDR2 sequences are SGHAT and FQNNGV. The CDR3 sequence is 18 residues long. Losses at the gene ends were 6 bases for V and 5 bases for J; bases not matched to a gene: 16. The receptor was isolated from a woman aged 45-60 years who had recovered from COVID-19. The V gene is TRBV11-2, the J gene TRBJ2-1; the match to TRBD2 covers 10 bases. Sequenced sample: PBMCs or T cells enriched from blood (not recorded which). CDR3 protein: CASSLLHVTSGSNNEQFF. CDR3 DNA sequence: TGTGCCAGCAGTCTATTACACGTGACTAGCGGGTCGAACAATGAGCAGTTCTTC.